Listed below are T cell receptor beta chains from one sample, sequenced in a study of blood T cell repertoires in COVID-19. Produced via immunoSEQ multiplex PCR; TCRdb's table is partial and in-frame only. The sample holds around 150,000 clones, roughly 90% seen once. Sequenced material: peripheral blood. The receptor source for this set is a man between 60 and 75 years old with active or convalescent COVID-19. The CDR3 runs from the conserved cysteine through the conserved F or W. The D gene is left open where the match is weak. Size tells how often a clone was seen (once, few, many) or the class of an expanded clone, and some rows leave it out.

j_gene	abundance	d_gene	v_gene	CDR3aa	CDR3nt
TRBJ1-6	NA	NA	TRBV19	CASSDGGSGRYNSPLHF	TGTGCCAGTAGTGATGGGGGCTCGGGCCGTTATAATTCACCCCTCCACTTT
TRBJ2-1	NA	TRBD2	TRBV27	CASSASGRSYGVDNEQFF	TGTGCCAGCAGTGCTAGCGGGAGGTCCTACGGGGTAGACAATGAGCAGTTCTTC
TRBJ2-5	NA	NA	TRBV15	CATSRDYSSETQYF	TGTGCCACCAGCAGAGATTATAGCAGCGAGACCCAGTACTTC
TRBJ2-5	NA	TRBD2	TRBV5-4	CASSPRLAEETQYF	TGTGCCAGCAGCCCCAGACTAGCTGAAGAGACCCAGTACTTC
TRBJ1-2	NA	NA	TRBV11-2	CASSLDRGGAPHGYTF	TGTGCCAGCAGCTTAGATCGGGGGGGCGCCCCCCATGGCTACACCTTC
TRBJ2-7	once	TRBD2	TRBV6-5	CASSWGLGLSYEQYF	TGTGCCAGCAGTTGGGGACTAGGTCTCTCCTACGAGCAGTACTTC
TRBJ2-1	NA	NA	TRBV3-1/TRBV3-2	CASSQEVAGREQFF	TGTGCCAGCAGCCAAGAAGTGGCGGGACGTGAGCAGTTCTTC
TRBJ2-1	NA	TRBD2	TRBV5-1	CASRFTSETYNEQFF	TGCGCCAGCAGATTCACTAGCGAGACTTACAATGAGCAGTTCTTC
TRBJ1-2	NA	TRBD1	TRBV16	CASRPAGGYGYTF	TGTGCCAGCAGACCCGCAGGGGGCTATGGCTACACCTTC
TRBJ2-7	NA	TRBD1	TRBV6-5	CASNTGTGVYEQYF	TGTGCCAGCAACACCGGGACAGGGGTCTACGAGCAGTACTTC
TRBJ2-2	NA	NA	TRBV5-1	CASSLEGSGTGELFF	TGCGCCAGCAGCTTGGAAGGCAGCGGGACCGGGGAGCTGTTTTTT
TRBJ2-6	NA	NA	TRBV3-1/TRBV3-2	CASSHFRGRGGSGANVLTF	TGTGCCAGCAGCCACTTCCGGGGCAGGGGTGGTTCTGGGGCCAACGTCCTGACTTTC
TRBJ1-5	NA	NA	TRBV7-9	CASSPGLYGQPQHF	TGTGCCAGCAGCCCGGGACTCTACGGTCAGCCCCAGCATTTT
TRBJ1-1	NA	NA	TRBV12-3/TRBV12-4	CASSLHGNTEAFF	TGTGCCAGCAGTTTACACGGGAACACTGAAGCTTTCTTT
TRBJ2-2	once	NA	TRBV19	CASSIATGRAPGELFF	TGTGCCAGTAGTATCGCGACAGGACGGGCCCCCGGGGAGCTGTTTTTT
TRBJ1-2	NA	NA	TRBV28	CASSLGGVAGYTF	TGTGCCAGCAGTCTGGGAGGGGTGGCTGGCTACACCTTC
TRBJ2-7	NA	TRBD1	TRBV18	CASSPIQGSYEQYF	TGTGCCAGCTCACCGATACAGGGGTCCTACGAGCAGTACTTC
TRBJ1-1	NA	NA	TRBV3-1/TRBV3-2	CASSQEPRTMNTEAFF	TGTGCCAGCAGCCAAGAACCCAGGACAATGAACACTGAAGCTTTCTTT
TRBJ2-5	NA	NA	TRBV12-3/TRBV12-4	CASSILFQETQYF	TGTGCCAGCAGTATACTCTTTCAAGAGACCCAGTACTTC
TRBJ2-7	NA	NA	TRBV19	CASSIKEGPYEQYF	TGTGCCAGTAGTATTAAAGAGGGTCCCTACGAGCAGTACTTC
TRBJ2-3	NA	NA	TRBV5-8	CASSLYRVSTDTQYF	TGTGCCAGCAGCTTATACAGGGTGAGCACAGATACGCAGTATTTT
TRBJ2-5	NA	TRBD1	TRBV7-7	CASRPTGAPGETQYF	TGTGCCAGCAGACCTACAGGGGCCCCTGGGGAGACCCAGTACTTC
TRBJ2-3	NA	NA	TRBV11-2	CASSTAWGEGGRDTQYF	TGTGCCAGCAGCACCGCCTGGGGGGAGGGGGGAAGAGATACGCAGTATTTT
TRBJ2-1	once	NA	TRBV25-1	CASETGSSYNEQFF	TGTGCCAGCGAAACAGGGAGCTCCTACAATGAGCAGTTCTTC
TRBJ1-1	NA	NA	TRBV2	CASSGGQYTEAFF	TGTGCCAGCAGTGGAGGACAGTACACTGAAGCTTTCTTT
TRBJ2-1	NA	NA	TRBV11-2	CASSGGSSSYNEQFF	TGTGCCAGCAGCGGGGGGTCCTCCTCCTACAATGAGCAGTTCTTC
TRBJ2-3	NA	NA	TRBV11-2	CASSLGRADTQYF	TGTGCCAGCAGCTTAGGGAGGGCAGATACGCAGTATTTT
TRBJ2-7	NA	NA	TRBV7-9	CASSTTGNEQYF	TGTGCCAGCAGCACAACAGGGAACGAGCAGTACTTC
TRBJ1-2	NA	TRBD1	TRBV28	CASSLFQGQGVEGYTF	TGTGCCAGCAGTTTATTTCAGGGACAGGGGGTAGAAGGCTACACCTTC
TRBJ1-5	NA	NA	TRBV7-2	CASSLVAGGNQPQHF	TGTGCCAGCAGCTTAGTGGCAGGGGGCAATCAGCCCCAGCATTTT
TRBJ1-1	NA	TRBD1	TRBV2	CASSLTGDNTEAFF	TGTGCCAGCAGCTTGACAGGGGATAACACTGAAGCTTTCTTT
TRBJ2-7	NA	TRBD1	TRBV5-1	CASSLVQGAGYEQYF	TGCGCCAGCAGCTTGGTGCAGGGGGCAGGCTACGAGCAGTACTTC
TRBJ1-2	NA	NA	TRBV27	CASSGSGAVGGYTF	TGTGCCAGCAGTGGATCTGGGGCCGTGGGGGGCTACACCTTC
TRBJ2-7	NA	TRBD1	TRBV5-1	CASSLGTGGTPQQYF	TGCGCCAGCAGCCTGGGGACAGGGGGAACCCCTCAACAGTACTTC
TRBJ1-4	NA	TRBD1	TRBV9	CASSVAPTGGDEKLFF	TGTGCCAGCAGCGTAGCCCCGACAGGGGGCGATGAAAAACTGTTTTTT
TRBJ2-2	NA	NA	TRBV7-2	CASSLASLRGELFF	TGTGCCAGCAGCTTAGCTTCCCTTAGAGGGGAGCTGTTTTTT
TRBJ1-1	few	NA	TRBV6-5	CASRYDSMNTEAFF	TGTGCCAGCAGATACGACAGCATGAACACTGAAGCTTTCTTT
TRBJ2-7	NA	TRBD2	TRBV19	CASSRAGENYEQYF	TGTGCCAGTAGTAGAGCGGGAGAAAACTACGAGCAGTACTTC
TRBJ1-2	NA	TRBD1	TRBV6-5	CASSPDRVIPHGYTF	TGTGCCAGCAGTCCCGACAGGGTAATCCCCCATGGCTACACCTTC
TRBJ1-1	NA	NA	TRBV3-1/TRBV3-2	CASSQADTEAFF	TGTGCCAGCAGCCAAGCAGACACTGAAGCTTTCTTT
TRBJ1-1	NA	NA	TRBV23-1	CARPGGVPYMRDTEAFF	TGCGCCAGGCCCGGGGGGGTCCCCTATATGAGGGACACTGAAGCTTTCTTT
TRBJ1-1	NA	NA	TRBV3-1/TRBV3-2	CASSLMTGNTEAFF	TGTGCCAGCAGCCTCATGACAGGGAACACTGAAGCTTTCTTT
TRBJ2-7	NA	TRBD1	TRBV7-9	CASSHGQGAWEQYF	TGTGCCAGCAGCCACGGACAGGGGGCTTGGGAGCAGTACTTC
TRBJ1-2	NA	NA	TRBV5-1	CASSLDRNYGYTF	TGCGCCAGCAGCTTAGACAGAAACTATGGCTACACCTTC
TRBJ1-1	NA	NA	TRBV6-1	CASSEMFEGYTEAFF	TGTGCCAGCAGTGAAATGTTTGAGGGTTACACTGAAGCTTTCTTT
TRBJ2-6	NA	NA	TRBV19	CASSLQGTGANVLTF	TGTGCCAGTAGTCTACAGGGTACTGGGGCCAACGTCCTGACTTTC
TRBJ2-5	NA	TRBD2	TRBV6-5	CASSSPSGGVETQYF	TGTGCCAGCAGTTCCCCTAGCGGGGGGGTAGAGACCCAGTACTTC
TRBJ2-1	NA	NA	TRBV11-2	CASSLAMDIQQFF	TGTGCCAGCAGCTTAGCAATGGACATCCAGCAGTTCTTC
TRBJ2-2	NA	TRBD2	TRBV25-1	CASSPQLLAGPGELFF	TGTGCCAGCAGCCCCCAATTACTAGCGGGGCCCGGGGAGCTGTTTTTT
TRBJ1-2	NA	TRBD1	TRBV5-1	CASSLSAGQGSTF	TGCGCCAGCAGCTTGAGTGCGGGACAGGGCTCGACCTTC
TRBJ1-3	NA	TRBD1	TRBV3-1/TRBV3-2	CASSPITGGAGNTIYF	TGTGCCAGCAGCCCGATAACAGGGGGCGCTGGAAACACCATATATTTT
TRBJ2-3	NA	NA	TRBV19	CASTPPERLITDTQYF	TGTGCCAGTACCCCTCCGGAGAGGTTAATCACAGATACGCAGTATTTT
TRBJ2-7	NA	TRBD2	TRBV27	CASSSGGETYEQYF	TGTGCCAGCAGCTCGGGGGGGGAAACCTACGAGCAGTACTTC